A single sample is the source of the 21 T cell receptor beta chains below, sequenced in a study of naive and memory T cell subsets (dated by TCRdb to 2015 to 2018). The study described a robust, sensitive protocol for amplifying, sequencing and analyzing TCRs, using 3' ligation of a UMI-containing oligonucleotide to TCR cDNA. Libraries were made using 5' RACE. For sequencing, an Illumina MiSeq was employed. The ligated cDNA was amplified in four rounds of PCR with nested alpha and beta constant region primers together with the SP2 primer. TCRdb itself trimmed the public reads at Q25 with fastp, ran MiXCR and retained productive beta chains. Entries are consolidated by CDR3 protein sequence, retaining the most common genes and DNA. This sample holds some 60,000 distinct CDR3 sequences; 7% to 8% were observed only once. The ten largest clones add up to roughly 19% of the sample. Every receptor here comes from a female donor in good health.

This clonotype was seen more than once but under ten times. The V gene is TRBV27, the J gene TRBJ1-6, with TRBD1 matching 7 bases. The length of the CDR3 is 16 residues. The germline V gene encodes CDR1 MNHEY and CDR2 SMNVEV (reference sequence). With V trimmed by 4 bases and J by 4 bases, 7 bases remained unmatched. CDR3 residues: CASSSAGQHYNSPLHF. CDR3 DNA sequence: TGTGCCAGCAGTTCGGCGGGACAGCATTATAATTCACCCCTCCACTTT.

This clonotype was detected many times. J is TRBJ2-1 and V is TRBV28; 11 nucleotides align to TRBD2. V was pared by 5 bases and J by 3 bases, with 6 bases of the junction left unmatched. Germline V CDR1 and CDR2: MDHEN, SYDVKM. The CDR3 spans 16 residues. Here the CDR3 reads CASSPQLAGVYNEQFF. As DNA, the CDR3 is TGTGCCAGCAGTCCCCAACTAGCGGGAGTCTACAATGAGCAGTTCTTC.

This clonotype was seen repeatedly, ten times or more. The gene calls are TRBV11-2 and TRBJ2-1; maybe TRBD2 (6 bases). The CDR3 covers 15 residues. Trimming cost V 0 bases and J 0 bases, with 6 bases left between them. Germline assignment: CDR1 SGHAT and CDR2 FQNNGV. The CDR3 DNA reads TGTGCCAGCAGCTTAGACGGGAGCTCCTACAATGAGCAGTTCTTC. It encodes CASSLDGSSYNEQFF.

In this sample, this clonotype turned up a few times. DNA for the CDR3: TGTGCCAGCAGTCCCGACAGGGGCAATGAGCAGTTCTTC. It translates to CASSPDRGNEQFF. V usage is TRBV6-4 and J usage is TRBJ2-1, with 8 positions matching TRBD1. The germline V gene encodes CDR1 MRHNA and CDR2 SNTAGT. This CDR3 has 13 amino acids. V trimming: 5 bases; J trimming: 6 bases; junction bases outside the gene matches: 3.

This clonotype was seen many times. The chain recombines TRBV29-1 with TRBJ2-1; tentative D call: TRBD1 (6 bases). The germline V gene encodes CDR1 SQVTM and CDR2 ANQGSEA. CDR3 length equals 15 residues. Deletions cut 4 bases from V and 4 bases from J, with 17 bases between. The CDR3 nucleotides read TGCAGCGTTGGTTACAGGGTCAATAGGTACAATGAGCAGTTCTTC. Its protein is CSVGYRVNRYNEQFF.

The V and J genes are TRBV28 and TRBJ2-1; 12 bases map to TRBD2. Trimming took 11 bases from V and 2 from J; bases not matched to a gene: 19. From germline, CDR1 is MDHEN and CDR2 SYDVKM. The CDR3 sequence is 19 residues long. The CDR3 protein is CASERGGTSGFVPYNEQFF. The CDR3 DNA sequence: TGTGCCTCCGAAAGGGGGGGGACTAGCGGGTTTGTCCCCTACAATGAGCAGTTCTTC.

A few counts support this clonotype. The CDR3 DNA follows: TGTGCCAGCAGCTCAGGGACTAGCGGGAGGACAGATACGCAGTATTTT. Translating it yields CASSSGTSGRTDTQYF. V is TRBV28 and J is TRBJ2-3, with 15 bases that match TRBD2. Trimming cost V 6 bases and J 3 bases; bases outside gene matches: 4. The germline gives CDR1 MDHEN, CDR2 SYDVKM. This CDR3 is 16 amino acids long.

The chain combines TRBV28 with TRBJ2-7; 9 bases line up with TRBD1. Per germline, CDR1 MDHEN and CDR2 SYDVKM. The V gene end was trimmed by 6 bases and the J gene end by 6 bases; junction bases not matched to a gene: 9. The CDR3 consists of 14 residues. This chain's CDR3 is CASRGTGISGEQYF. In DNA, the CDR3 is TGTGCCAGCAGGGGGACAGGGATCAGTGGCGAGCAGTACTTC.

This clonotype was detected only once. The chain has TRBV2 and TRBJ2-1; the D gene is possibly TRBD1 (7 bases). Trimming took off 7 bases at V and 8 bases at J, with 18 bases between the two ends. The CDR3 extends over 14 amino acids. CDR1 and CDR2 from the germline V gene are SNHLY and FYNNEI. CDR3 residues: CASNPGQTRDEQFF. For the CDR3, the DNA is TGTGCCAGCAATCCGGGACAGACTAGGGATGAGCAGTTCTTC.

This clonotype was counted ten times or more. The rearrangement uses TRBV5-1 and TRBJ1-5; D may be TRBD1 (6 bases). Germline V gene data show CDR1 as SGHRS and CDR2 as YFSETQ. CDR3 length: 15 amino acids. The V end was cut by 0 bases, the J end by 6 bases, with 13 bases between. The CDR3 region is CASSLEGGALQPQHF. The CDR3, as DNA: TGCGCCAGCAGCTTGGAGGGGGGGGCCCTTCAGCCCCAGCATTTT.

This clonotype was recorded a few times. The chain joins TRBV20-1 to TRBJ1-1; D possibly corresponds to TRBD1 (5 bases). The germline V gene encodes CDR1 DFQATT and CDR2 SNEGSKA (reference sequence). V was shortened by 0 bases and J by 2 bases, with 16 bases between the two germline ends. The CDR3 is made up of 16 amino acids. CDR3 DNA sequence: TGCAGTGCTAGAGATTGGCAGGGCCGGAAAAACACTGAAGCTTTCTTT. This encodes CSARDWQGRKNTEAFF.

This chain joins TRBV19 and TRBJ1-6, with TRBD1 matching 11 bases. With 2 bases clipped from V and 13 bases from J, the junction kept 4 bases outside the gene matches. CDR3 size: 14 residues. Germline V gives CDR1 LNHDA, CDR2 SQIVND (reference sequence). The CDR3 sequence: CASSIPGQGVPLHF. CDR3 coding DNA: TGTGCCAGTAGTATACCGGGACAGGGGGTCCCCCTCCACTTT. Together with reference TRBV19 and TRBJ1-6, the CDR3 gives the full variable domain: DGGITQSPKYLFRKEGQNVTLSCEQNLNHDAMYWYRQDPGQGLRLIYYSQIVNDFQKGDIAEGYSVSREKKESFPLTVTSAQKNPTAFYLCASSIPGQGVPLHFGNGTRLTVT.

The chain couples TRBV27 to TRBJ2-1; the match to TRBD1 covers 7 bases. The CDR3 extends over 13 amino acids. The germline V gene encodes CDR1 MNHEY and CDR2 SMNVEV (reference sequence). J gave up 4 bases and V 6 bases, and 3 bases lay outside the gene matches. The CDR3 coding sequence is TGTGCCAGCAGGGGGGACAGATACAATGAGCAGTTCTTC. Translating gives CASRGDRYNEQFF.

This clonotype has ten or more counts. The CDR3 loop reads CASSPRQGSYNSPLHF. In DNA, the CDR3 is TGCGCCAGCAGCCCTCGACAGGGCTCCTATAATTCACCCCTCCACTTT. V is TRBV4-1 and J is TRBJ1-6, with 7 bases aligning to TRBD1. The CDR3 length is 16 residues. Trimming at V came to 4 bases and at J to 0 bases, leaving 3 bases not matched to a gene. Germline V gene data show CDR1 as MGHRA and CDR2 as YSYEKL.

This clonotype was picked up many times. The CDR3 DNA reads as TGTGCCAGCAGCTCTAGGACAGTCCCAGATACGCAGTATTTT. This encodes CASSSRTVPDTQYF. The chain is built from TRBV7-9 and TRBJ2-3, with a tentative D call TRBD1 (6 bases). The CDR3 sequence is 14 residues long. The germline gives CDR1 SEHNR, CDR2 FQNEAQ (reference sequence). Trimming cost V 4 bases and J 4 bases, with 12 bases left between them.

This clonotype is termed medium-sized. The chain combines TRBV3-1 with TRBJ1-6; 8 nucleotides agree with TRBD1. V lost 5 bases to trimming and J lost 9 bases; unmatched junction nucleotides: 6. The CDR3 contains 14 residues. Germline V lookup: CDR1 LGHDT, CDR2 YNNKEL (reference sequence). Here the CDR3 DNA reads TGTGCCAGCAGCTTCGGGACAGGTGGTTCACCCCTCCACTTT. It translates to CASSFGTGGSPLHF.

A few counts support this clonotype. This sequence joins TRBV21-1 and TRBJ2-7. TRBV21-1 is designated a pseudogene. This CDR3 has 17 residues. The CDR3 sequence: CASSKGASWVIPYEQYF. CDR3 coding DNA: TGTGCCAGCAGCAAAGGAGCGTCATGGGTTATTCCCTACGAGCAGTACTTC.

V and J are TRBV28 and TRBJ2-2, with D uncertain. This CDR3 is 14 amino acids long. V gave up 4 bases and J gave up 1 base, with 7 bases separating them. The germline gives CDR1 MDHEN, CDR2 SYDVKM. In nucleotides, the CDR3 is TGTGCCAGCAGTTCGGACCTGAACACCGGGGAGCTGTTTTTT. It yields the protein CASSSDLNTGELFF. Based on the CDR3 plus reference TRBV28 and TRBJ2-2, the full variable domain is DVKVTQSSRYLVKRTGEKVFLECVQDMDHENMFWYRQDPGLGLRLIYFSYDVKMKEKGDIPEGYSVSREKKERFSLILESASTNQTSMYLCASSSDLNTGELFFGEGSRLTVL.

The rearrangement joins TRBV12-3 or TRBV12-4 to TRBJ2-3; weak D call: TRBD1 (6 bases). With 5 bases removed from V and 2 bases from J, the gap between germline ends came to 17 bases. The CDR3 has 16 residues. The CDR3 DNA is TGTGCCAGCAGTCCGCGGACAGCCCACGACACAGATACGCAGTATTTT. It specifies CASSPRTAHDTDTQYF.

This chain links TRBV12-3 or TRBV12-4 with TRBJ2-5, with D possibly TRBD2 on 5 matching bases. This CDR3 is built from 13 residues. V shed 3 bases and J shed 5 bases, with 10 bases lying between them. CDR3 in amino acids: CASSFESGETQYF. In nucleotides, the CDR3 is TGTGCCAGCAGTTTCGAGTCGGGGGAGACCCAGTACTTC.

This clonotype was observed many times. This chain uses TRBV19 with TRBJ1-4; 9 nucleotides align to TRBD1. Germline V gene sequence: CDR1 LNHDA, CDR2 SQIVND (reference sequence). J lost 4 bases, V lost 4 bases, and 10 bases had no gene match. This CDR3 is 17 amino acids long. The CDR3 DNA follows: TGTGCCAGTAGTACCCCGGGACAGGGACAGAGTAATGAAAAACTGTTTTTT. This sequence encodes CASSTPGQGQSNEKLFF.